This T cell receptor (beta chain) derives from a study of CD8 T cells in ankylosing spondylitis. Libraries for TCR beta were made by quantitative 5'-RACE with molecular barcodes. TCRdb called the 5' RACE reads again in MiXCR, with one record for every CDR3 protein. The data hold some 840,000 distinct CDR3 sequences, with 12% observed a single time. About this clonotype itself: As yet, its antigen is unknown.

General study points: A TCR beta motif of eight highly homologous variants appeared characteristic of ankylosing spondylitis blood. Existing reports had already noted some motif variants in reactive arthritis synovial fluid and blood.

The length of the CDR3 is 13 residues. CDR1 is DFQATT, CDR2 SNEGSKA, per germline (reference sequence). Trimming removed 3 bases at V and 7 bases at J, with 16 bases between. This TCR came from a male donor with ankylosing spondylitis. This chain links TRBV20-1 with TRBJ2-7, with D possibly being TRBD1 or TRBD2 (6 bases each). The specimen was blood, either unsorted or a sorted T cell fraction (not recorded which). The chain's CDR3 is CSASGSGGLEQYF. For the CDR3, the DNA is TGCAGTGCTAGTGGCAGTGGGGGGCTTGAGCAGTACTTC.